This record covers a single T cell receptor beta chain. The antigen is unknown. This CDR3 has 12 amino acids. The V end lost 3 bases, the J end lost 9 bases, and 9 bases lay between the germline ends. The method was immunoSEQ multiplex PCR; TCRdb's version includes in-frame clones alone and lacks a portion of them. The table includes 110,000 or so clones, about 90% detected once. This sample was taken from a study of T cell responses to AZD1222 COVID-19 vaccine. Findings and limits, study-wide: Spike-specific TCR breadth and depth grew following two AZD1222 doses. A mostly white British donor set with more females was recruited, and clonal diversity was possibly underestimated.

This clonotype was sampled from an adult in good health. The chain carries TRBV12-3 or TRBV12-4 and TRBJ1-5; D remains unclear. The sample was peripheral blood, taken on day 0 of AZD1222 vaccination. In DNA, the CDR3 is TGTGCCAGCAGTTTGGAACACGGGCCCCAGCATTTT. This encodes CASSLEHGPQHF.